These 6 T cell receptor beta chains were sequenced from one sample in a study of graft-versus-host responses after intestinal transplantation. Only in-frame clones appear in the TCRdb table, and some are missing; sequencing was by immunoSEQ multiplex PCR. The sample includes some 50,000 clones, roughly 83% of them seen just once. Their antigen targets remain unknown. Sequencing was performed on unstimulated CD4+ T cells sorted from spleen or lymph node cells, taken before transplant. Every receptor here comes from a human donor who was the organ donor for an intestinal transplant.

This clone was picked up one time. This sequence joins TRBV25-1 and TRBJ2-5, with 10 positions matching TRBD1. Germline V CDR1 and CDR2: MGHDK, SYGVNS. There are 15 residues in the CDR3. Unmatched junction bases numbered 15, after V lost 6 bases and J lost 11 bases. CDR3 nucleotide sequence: TGTGCCAGCAGGGCCGTCGGACAGGGGGAGTGGGAGCAGTACTTC. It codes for CASRAVGQGEWEQYF.

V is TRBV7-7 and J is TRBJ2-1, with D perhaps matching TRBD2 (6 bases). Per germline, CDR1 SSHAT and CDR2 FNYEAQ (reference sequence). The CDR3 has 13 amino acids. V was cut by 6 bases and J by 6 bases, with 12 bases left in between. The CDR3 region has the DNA TGTGCCAGCAGGCCGTCGGAGGGCAATGAGCAGTTCTTC. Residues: CASRPSEGNEQFF.

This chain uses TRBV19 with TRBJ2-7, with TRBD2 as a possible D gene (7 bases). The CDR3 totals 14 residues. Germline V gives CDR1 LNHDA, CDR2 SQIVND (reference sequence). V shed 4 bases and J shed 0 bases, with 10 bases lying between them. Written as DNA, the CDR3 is TGTGCCAGTAGTAAGGGGGGGAGCTCCTACGAGCAGTACTTC. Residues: CASSKGGSSYEQYF.

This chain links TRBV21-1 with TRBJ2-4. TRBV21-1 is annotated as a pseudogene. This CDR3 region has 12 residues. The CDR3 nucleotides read TGTGCCAGCACGCCAGCCAAAAACATTCAGTACTTC. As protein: CASTPAKNIQYF.

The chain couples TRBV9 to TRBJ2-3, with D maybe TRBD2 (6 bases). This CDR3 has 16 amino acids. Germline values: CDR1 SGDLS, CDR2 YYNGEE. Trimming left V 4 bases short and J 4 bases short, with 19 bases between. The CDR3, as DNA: TGTGCCAGCAGCAAACTTCCCGGGAGTGAGGCAGATACGCAGTATTTT. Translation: CASSKLPGSEADTQYF.

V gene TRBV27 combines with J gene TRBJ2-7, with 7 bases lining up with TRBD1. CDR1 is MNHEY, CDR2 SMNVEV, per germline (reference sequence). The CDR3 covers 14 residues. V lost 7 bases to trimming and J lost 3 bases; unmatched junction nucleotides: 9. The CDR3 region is CASTSQGQIYEQYF. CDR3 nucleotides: TGTGCCAGCACCTCTCAGGGACAGATCTACGAGCAGTACTTC.